The 20 T cell receptor beta chains reported below all come from one sample, sequenced in a study of memory CD4+ T cells and cytomegalovirus serostatus. Measured with immunoSEQ multiplex PCR; TCRdb has only the in-frame clones, and not every one. The sample contains about 59,000 clones, around three quarters of which appear only once. The sort gate was single viable CD3+CD4+CD8-CD45RO+ cells for memory CD4+ T cells. Sequenced: memory CD4+ T cells from blood. These receptor sequences come from an adult in good health and CMV-seronegative. Some clones in this sample may be carry-over from other donors' samples.

This chain uses TRBV19 with TRBJ2-7; the D is unclear. The CDR3 extends over 15 amino acids. Per germline, CDR1 LNHDA and CDR2 SQIVND (reference sequence). Trimming stripped 1 base from V and 7 bases from J, with 17 bases between. DNA for the CDR3: TGTGCCAGTAGTATAGGTCGGACCCTCGTCGGGGAGCAGTACTTC. Translating it yields CASSIGRTLVGEQYF.

This chain's CDR3 is CASSLAGATTNEKLFF. Written as DNA, the CDR3 is TGTGCCAGCAGCTTAGCGGGCGCTACAACTAATGAAAAACTGTTTTTT. This sequence joins TRBV7-9 and TRBJ1-4; D gene uncertain. Trimming shortened V by 0 bases and J by 0 bases, and 8 bases separated the two germline ends. The germline V gene has CDR1 SEHNR and CDR2 FQNEAQ (reference sequence). The CDR3 length is 16 residues.

The chain couples TRBV18 to TRBJ1-2; tentatively, D is TRBD1 (6 bases). Trimming stripped 3 bases from V and 8 bases from J, with 19 bases between. CDR1 is KGHSH and CDR2 is LQKENI in the germline V gene. This CDR3 is 15 amino acids long. The CDR3 DNA sequence: TGTGCCAGCTCACCCGGGTGGAGCGGGGGCGAGGGCTACACCTTC. This sequence encodes CASSPGWSGGEGYTF.

A few counts support this clone. The chain uses TRBV4-3 and TRBJ1-4; D is possibly TRBD1 (6 bases). The CDR3 contains 13 residues. V shed 4 bases and J shed 5 bases, with 8 bases lying between them. The germline gives CDR1 LGHNA, CDR2 YSLEER. CDR3 in DNA: TGCGCCAGCAGCCCCGGGGGCAATGAAAAACTGTTTTTT. Translation: CASSPGGNEKLFF.

The V call is TRBV5-1, the J call TRBJ2-1; D assignment may be TRBD1 or TRBD2 (6 bases each). This CDR3 has 15 residues. Germline lookup yields CDR1 SGHRS and CDR2 YFSETQ. V lost 4 bases to trimming and J lost 6 bases, with 17 bases between them. The CDR3 loop reads CASSPGAIAINEQFF. Written as DNA, the CDR3 is TGCGCCAGCAGCCCGGGGGCAATTGCCATCAATGAGCAGTTCTTC.

This clone was picked up one time. The chain combines TRBV5-6 with TRBJ1-5; 9 nucleotides agree with TRBD1. CDR3 length: 16 residues. The junction had 9 bases not matched to a gene; V was cut back by 5 bases and J by 3 bases. Looked up from germline, CDR1 is SGHDT and CDR2 is YYEEEE. DNA of the CDR3: TGTGCCAGCAGTTCGCTCAGGGACAGGGCCAATCAGCCCCAGCATTTT. Amino acid sequence: CASSSLRDRANQPQHF.

V gene TRBV7-2 combines with J gene TRBJ1-2; possible D gene TRBD1, 5 bases. CDR3 size: 13 residues. V gave up 3 bases and J gave up 4 bases, with 9 bases separating them. CDR1 is SGHTA and CDR2 is FQGNSA in the germline V gene. The CDR3 reads CASSLDTSYGYTF. DNA for the CDR3: TGTGCCAGCAGCTTGGACACCAGCTATGGCTACACCTTC.

In regard to this clone: Compared with germline, one end of the junction differs, possibly owing to a read error. The rearrangement joins TRBV5-4 to TRBJ2-7; maybe TRBD2 (6 bases). Germline CDR1 SGHNT, CDR2 YYREEE (reference sequence). CDR3 size: 15 residues. Here the CDR3 reads CASSWGGTSSYKQYF. The CDR3, as DNA: TGTGCCAGCAGCTGGGGCGGGACGAGCTCCTACAAGCAGTACTTC.

The chain has TRBV10-2 and TRBJ1-1; 12 bases are shared with TRBD1. Germline V CDR1 and CDR2: WSHSY, SAAADI. The V and J ends lost 7 bases and 4 bases, in that order; junction bases with no gene match: 7. This CDR3 is built from 15 residues. The CDR3: CASMGTGGEGTEAFF. CDR3 nucleotides: TGCGCCAGCATGGGGACAGGGGGCGAAGGCACTGAAGCTTTCTTT.

V usage is TRBV5-1 and J usage is TRBJ2-2, with 7 nucleotides matching TRBD2. CDR1 is SGHRS, CDR2 YFSETQ, per germline. The CDR3 is 16 amino acids. With V trimmed by 4 bases and J by 8 bases, 14 bases remained unmatched. The CDR3, as DNA: TGCGCCAGCAGCCCCCGTGCGGGAGACTCGGTGGGGGAGCTGTTTTTT. Protein: CASSPRAGDSVGELFF. The full variable domain, its missing parts supplied by reference TRBV5-1 and TRBJ2-2, is KAGVTQTPRYLIKTRGQQVTLSCSPISGHRSVSWYQQTPGQGLQFLFEYFSETQRNKGNFPGRFSGRQFSNSRSEMNVSTLELGDSALYLCASSPRAGDSVGELFFGEGSRLTVL.

The rearrangement joins TRBV10-3 to TRBJ2-1; 9 bases are shared with TRBD2. Trimming took 4 bases from V and 0 from J; bases not matched to a gene: 4. The CDR3 spans 16 residues. CDR1 is ENHRY, CDR2 SYGVKD, per germline. CDR3 DNA sequence: TGTGCCATCAGTGGGGTTAGCGGGAGCTCCTACAATGAGCAGTTCTTC. The encoded protein is CAISGVSGSSYNEQFF.

The genes are TRBV7-9 and TRBJ1-4; 7 nucleotides line up with TRBD1. The V and J ends lost 4 bases and 6 bases, in that order; junction bases with no gene match: 17. The CDR3 totals 18 residues. Germline CDR1 SEHNR, CDR2 FQNEAQ (reference sequence). CDR3 sequence: CASSSKTGRSSWDEKLFF. The CDR3 coding sequence is TGTGCCAGCAGCTCCAAGACAGGGAGATCGTCGTGGGATGAAAAACTGTTTTTT.

The rearrangement uses TRBV28 and TRBJ1-2; 9 bases match TRBD1. CDR1 and CDR2 (germline): MDHEN, SYDVKM. This CDR3 comprises 15 residues. The J segment lost 8 bases and the V segment lost 4 bases, leaving 11 bases of the junction unmatched. The CDR3 is CASSSAGQGMGGYTF. Here the CDR3 DNA reads TGTGCCAGCAGTTCCGCAGGACAGGGGATGGGAGGCTACACCTTC.

This CDR3 reads CASSKGEGRASPLAKNIQYF. CDR3 DNA sequence: TGTGCCAGCAGCAAAGGAGAGGGCAGGGCTAGCCCCCTAGCCAAAAACATTCAGTACTTC. V gene TRBV21-1 combines with J gene TRBJ2-4. TRBV21-1 is deemed a pseudogene. The length of the CDR3 is 20 residues.

The rearrangement joins TRBV28 to TRBJ2-1; D tentatively fits TRBD1 or TRBD2 (5 bases each). The CDR3 totals 15 residues. Germline V gene sequence: CDR1 MDHEN, CDR2 SYDVKM. Trimming shortened V by 7 bases and J by 0 bases, and 13 bases separated the two germline ends. This CDR3 reads CASTVSGSSYNEQFF. The CDR3, as DNA: TGTGCCAGCACCGTCTCAGGGAGCTCCTACAATGAGCAGTTCTTC. The complete variable domain, with remaining parts taken from reference TRBV28 and TRBJ2-1, reads DVKVTQSSRYLVKRTGEKVFLECVQDMDHENMFWYRQDPGLGLRLIYFSYDVKMKEKGDIPEGYSVSREKKERFSLILESASTNQTSMYLCASTVSGSSYNEQFFGPGTRLTVL.

The table lists this clone with a count of one. This chain joins TRBV20-1 and TRBJ1-3; D gene uncertain. V was pared by 8 bases and J by 8 bases, with 10 bases between. Germline lookup yields CDR1 DFQATT and CDR2 SNEGSKA (reference sequence). There are 10 residues in the CDR3. CDR3 sequence: CSSVVYTIYF. The CDR3 DNA reads as TGCAGTTCGGTAGTGTACACCATATATTTT.

The chain joins TRBV7-2 to TRBJ1-2; possible D gene TRBD1, 5 bases. V was shortened by 1 base and J by 5 bases, with 5 bases between the two germline ends. The germline V gene has CDR1 SGHTA and CDR2 FQGNSA. This CDR3 region has 12 residues. CDR3 nucleotides: TGTGCCAGCAGCTTAGGGGGGTATGGCTACACCTTC. This gives the protein CASSLGGYGYTF.

The chain employs TRBV18 and TRBJ1-4; the D gene is possibly TRBD1 (6 bases). V lost 2 bases to trimming and J lost 5 bases, with 12 bases between them. Germline V lookup: CDR1 KGHSH, CDR2 LQKENI. This CDR3 has 15 amino acids. CDR3 sequence reads: CASSPAPGANEKLFF. Here the CDR3 DNA reads TGTGCCAGCTCACCAGCACCAGGGGCGAATGAAAAACTGTTTTTT.

This rearrangement joins TRBV11-2 to TRBJ1-2, with 7 positions matching TRBD1. CDR1 and CDR2 (germline): SGHAT, FQNNGV. V lost 1 base to trimming and J lost 4 bases; unmatched junction nucleotides: 0. The CDR3 has 13 amino acids. This CDR3 reads CASSLGQGYGYTF. CDR3 nucleotides: TGTGCCAGCAGCTTAGGACAGGGCTATGGCTACACCTTC.

On this clone: The germline gene is not matched at one end of the junction; a read error may be the cause. Here the CDR3 reads CASRLTEGVTDTQYF. In DNA, the CDR3 is TGTGCCAGCAGGCTCACGGAGGGTGTGACAGACACGCAGTATTTT. V usage is TRBV4-2 and J usage is TRBJ2-3, with D tentatively TRBD2 (6 bases). Germline CDR1 LGHNA, CDR2 YNFKEQ. The length of the CDR3 is 15 residues.